This TCR beta chain was observed in a study of beta chain features in type 1 diabetes. The CDR3 covers 14 residues. Germline loops: CDR1 SGHTA, CDR2 FQGNSA. Losses at the gene ends were 3 bases for V and 1 base for J; bases not matched to a gene: 1. This clone was found a few times. Its antigen remains unidentified. The sample has other DNA sequences that encode this CDR3 too. Reverse transcription of all isolated RNA meant that expressed TCRB transcripts were sequenced. Produced via immunoSEQ multiplex PCR; TCRdb's table is partial and in-frame only. The table shows about 250,000 clones, with around an eighth occurring only once. Whole-study results and caveats: PCR, the amplification step, might favor shorter templates, equally in patients and controls. These data did not resolve whether HLA type affects TCRB rearrangement. Sequencing the cDNA could make cells with high TCR expression show up more than they should.

It was via CD45RO/CCR7/CD25/CD127/CD95/CD27 that CD4+ naive, central memory, regulatory and stem cell-like memory cells were sorted. The clonotype comes from a woman aged 40 to 50 in good health. Sequencing input: naive CD4+ T cells from blood. The genes are TRBV7-2 and TRBJ2-3, with TRBD2 identical over 7 bases. CDR3 residues: CASSLAGGTDTQYF. CDR3 nucleotides: TGTGCCAGCAGCTTGGCGGGGGGCACAGATACGCAGTATTTT.